This section outlines one T cell receptor beta chain sequence together with its context. The data are from a study of blood T cell repertoires in COVID-19. Measured with immunoSEQ multiplex PCR; TCRdb has only the in-frame clones, and not every one. The table includes some 110,000 clones, about nine tenths detected once. V was pared by 0 bases and J by 7 bases, with 1 base of the junction left unmatched. Germline V gene sequence: CDR1 MDHEN, CDR2 SYDVKM. This CDR3 is built from 13 residues. V and J are TRBV28 and TRBJ2-7; 9 nucleotides agree with TRBD1. This receptor was obtained from a human donor in a cohort sampled during active COVID-19. Sequencing was performed on peripheral blood. CDR3 sequence: CASSLWDRGEQYF. The DNA for the CDR3 is TGTGCCAGCAGTTTATGGGACAGGGGTGAGCAGTACTTC. Complete variable domain (other parts from reference TRBV28 and TRBJ2-7): DVKVTQSSRYLVKRTGEKVFLECVQDMDHENMFWYRQDPGLGLRLIYFSYDVKMKEKGDIPEGYSVSREKKERFSLILESASTNQTSMYLCASSLWDRGEQYFGPGTRLTVT.